This T cell receptor (beta chain) is from a study of shared clonotypes between healthy human individuals. The naive CD8 subset, CD45RO-negative cells positively selected for CCR7, excluded terminally differentiated effector memory CD45RA+ cells. HIV-negative, healthy adults without recent acute infections or vaccinations were the donors. Broader study findings: Rarefaction exposed incomplete sorted-subset sequencing despite large depth. The naive CD4 repertoires of a few donors were compared, and around 5.1% of clonotypes were shared.

The CDR3 sequence is 13 residues long. Worth noting for this clone: Its specificity is not known.

When replicate PCRs were run on sorted subsets, they used around 0.2 ug DNA, about 31,000 T cell genomes. Method: immunoSEQ multiplex PCR; TCRdb's copy keeps in-frame clones and lacks some. Seen here are some 2 million clones, around 96% observed once, and the top ten hold around 1.1%. Sequenced material: naive CD8+ T cells sorted from blood. This TCR was sampled from a young man in good health. This chain joins TRBV21-1 and TRBJ2-7. TRBV21-1 counts as a pseudogene. CDR3 sequence: CASTSKEYYEQYF. Here the CDR3 DNA reads TGTGCCAGCACCTCCAAGGAATACTACGAGCAGTACTTC.